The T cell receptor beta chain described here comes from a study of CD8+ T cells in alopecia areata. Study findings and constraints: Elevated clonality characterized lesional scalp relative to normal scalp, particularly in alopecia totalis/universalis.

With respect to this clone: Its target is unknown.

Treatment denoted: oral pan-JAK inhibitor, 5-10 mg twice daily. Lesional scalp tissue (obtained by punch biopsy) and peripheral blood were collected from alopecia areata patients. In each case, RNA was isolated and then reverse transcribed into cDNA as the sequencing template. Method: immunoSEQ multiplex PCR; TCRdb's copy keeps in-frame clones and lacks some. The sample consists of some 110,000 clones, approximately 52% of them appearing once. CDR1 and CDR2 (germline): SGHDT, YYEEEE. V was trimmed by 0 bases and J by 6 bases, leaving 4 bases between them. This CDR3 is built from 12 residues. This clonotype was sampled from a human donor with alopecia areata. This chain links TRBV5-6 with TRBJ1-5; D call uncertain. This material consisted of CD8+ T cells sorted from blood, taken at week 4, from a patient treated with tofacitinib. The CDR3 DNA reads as TGTGCCAGCAGCTTGGAGGGTCAGCCCCAGCATTTT. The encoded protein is CASSLEGQPQHF.